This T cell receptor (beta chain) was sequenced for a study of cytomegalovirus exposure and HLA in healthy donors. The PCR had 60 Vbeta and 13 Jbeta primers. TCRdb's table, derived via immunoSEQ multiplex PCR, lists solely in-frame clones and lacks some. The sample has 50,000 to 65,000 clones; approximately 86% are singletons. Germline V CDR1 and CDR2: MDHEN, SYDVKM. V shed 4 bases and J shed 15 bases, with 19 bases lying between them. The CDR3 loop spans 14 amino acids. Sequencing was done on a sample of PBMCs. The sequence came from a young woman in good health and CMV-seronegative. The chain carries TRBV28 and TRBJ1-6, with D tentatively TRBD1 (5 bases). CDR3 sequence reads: CASSSLGGTGGLHF. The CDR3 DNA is TGTGCCAGCAGTTCCTTGGGAGGCACCGGGGGCCTCCACTTT.